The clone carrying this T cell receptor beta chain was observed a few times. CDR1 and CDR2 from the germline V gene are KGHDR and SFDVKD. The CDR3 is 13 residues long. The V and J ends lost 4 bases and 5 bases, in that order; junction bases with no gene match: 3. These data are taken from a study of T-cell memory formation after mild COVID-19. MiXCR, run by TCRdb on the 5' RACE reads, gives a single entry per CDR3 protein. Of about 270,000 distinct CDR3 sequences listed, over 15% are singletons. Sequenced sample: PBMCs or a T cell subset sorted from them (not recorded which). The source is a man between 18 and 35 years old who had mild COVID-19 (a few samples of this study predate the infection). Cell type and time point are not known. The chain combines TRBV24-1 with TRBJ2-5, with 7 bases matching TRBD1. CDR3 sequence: CATSDTDRETQYF. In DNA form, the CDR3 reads TGTGCCACCAGTGACACGGACAGGGAGACCCAGTACTTC.